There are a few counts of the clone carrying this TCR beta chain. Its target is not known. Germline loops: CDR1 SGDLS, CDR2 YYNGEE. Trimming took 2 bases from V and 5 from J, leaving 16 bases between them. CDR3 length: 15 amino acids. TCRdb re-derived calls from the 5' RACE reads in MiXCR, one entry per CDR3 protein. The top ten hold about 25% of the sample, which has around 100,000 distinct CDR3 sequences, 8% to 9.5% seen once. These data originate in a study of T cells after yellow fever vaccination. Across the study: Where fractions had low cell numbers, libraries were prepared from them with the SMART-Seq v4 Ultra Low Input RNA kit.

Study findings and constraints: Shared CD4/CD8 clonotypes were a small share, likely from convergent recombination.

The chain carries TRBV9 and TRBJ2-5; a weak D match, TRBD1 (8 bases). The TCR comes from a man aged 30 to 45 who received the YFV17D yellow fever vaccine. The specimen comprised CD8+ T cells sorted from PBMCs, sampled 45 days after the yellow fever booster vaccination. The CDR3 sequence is CASSVRDRGGETQYF. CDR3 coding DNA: TGTGCCAGCAGCGTCCGAGACAGGGGAGGGGAGACCCAGTACTTC.